These 12 T cell receptor beta chains were all obtained from the same sample, sequenced in a study of PD-L1 blockade in urothelial cancer (TCRdb year 2017). Libraries came from the immunoSEQ multiplex PCR assay. TCRdb obtained this table from immuneACCESS and retained in-frame rearrangements with V and J assigned. These tables miss some clones; where compared with another copy, unresolved V genes account for less than half of the shortfall, and the remainder is unexplained. Present in this sample are about 84,000 clones, roughly 90% of which were seen just once. Clones ranked in the top ten supply 7.5% to 10% of the sample. The sequencing used PBMCs, collected around atezolizumab (anti-PD-L1) treatment. The receptors derive from a man in his sixties with urothelial cancer.

Here the CDR3 reads CASSLAAGGTDTQYF. CDR3 in DNA: TGCGCCAGCAGCTTGGCCGCGGGGGGCACAGATACGCAGTATTTT. The chain is built from TRBV5-1 and TRBJ2-3; 7 bases line up with TRBD2. From germline, CDR1 is SGHRS and CDR2 YFSETQ. Trimming removed 0 bases from V and 1 base from J; junction bases left unmatched: 2. The CDR3 runs 15 residues.

The CDR3 region is CASSPVQGGSLSYEQYF. The DNA of the CDR3 is TGTGCCAGCAGCCCTGTCCAGGGAGGATCCCTCTCCTACGAGCAGTACTTC. This chain links TRBV7-6 with TRBJ2-7, with D possibly matching TRBD2 (6 bases). Deletions cut 5 bases from V and 0 bases from J, with 20 bases between. This CDR3 comprises 17 residues. Per germline, CDR1 SGHVS and CDR2 FNYEAQ.

There are a few counts of this clone. This chain links TRBV18 with TRBJ1-4; D remains unclear. CDR3 length equals 15 residues. Trimming stripped 0 bases from V and 3 bases from J, with 8 bases between. From germline, CDR1 is KGHSH and CDR2 LQKENI. CDR3 in DNA: TGTGCCAGCTCACCACCATCGAGGGCTAATGAAAAACTGTTTTTT. Its translation is CASSPPSRANEKLFF.

This clone has just one count. The V and J genes are TRBV9 and TRBJ1-1, with 9 bases lining up with TRBD1. CDR1 SGDLS and CDR2 YYNGEE come from the germline V gene. After removal of 3 bases from V and 5 bases from J, the junction contained 8 bases not matched to a gene. CDR3 length equals 15 residues. The CDR3 region is CASSEAGQGYTEAFF. CDR3 DNA: TGTGCCAGCAGCGAGGCGGGACAGGGTTATACTGAAGCTTTCTTT.

The chain combines TRBV19 with TRBJ2-7, with 9 bases identical to TRBD2. CDR1 LNHDA and CDR2 SQIVND come from the germline V gene (reference sequence). V shed 7 bases, J shed 3 bases, and the junction held 7 bases outside the gene matches. The CDR3 runs to 14 residues. In DNA form, the CDR3 reads TGTGCCAGTACCCTGACTAGCGGAAACTACGAGCAGTACTTC. This codes for CASTLTSGNYEQYF.

V usage is TRBV9 and J usage is TRBJ2-2, with 9 bases that match TRBD2. Looked up from germline, CDR1 is SGDLS and CDR2 is YYNGEE. The V segment lost 0 bases and the J segment 1 base; nucleotides outside the gene matches: 1. The CDR3 loop spans 16 amino acids. The CDR3 protein is CASSVVAGENTGELFF. The CDR3 DNA reads TGTGCCAGCAGCGTAGTAGCGGGAGAGAACACCGGGGAGCTGTTTTTT.

The genes are TRBV4-2 and TRBJ2-3; TRBD2 agrees at 9 bases. Per germline, CDR1 LGHNA and CDR2 YNFKEQ. With 6 bases clipped from V and 4 bases from J, the junction kept 11 bases outside the gene matches. The length of the CDR3 is 16 residues. CDR3: CASRPDSGGPPDTQYF. CDR3 coding DNA: TGTGCCAGCAGGCCTGACAGCGGGGGGCCCCCAGATACGCAGTATTTT.

This chain links TRBV5-4 with TRBJ1-2; D is uncertain. V lost 4 bases and J lost 4, with 11 bases in between. CDR3 length: 13 residues. Germline CDR1 reads SGHNT; CDR2 reads YYREEE (reference sequence). For the CDR3, the DNA is TGTGCCAGCAGCATCGACACAACCTATGGCTACACCTTC. Translating it yields CASSIDTTYGYTF.

The V and J genes are TRBV28 and TRBJ2-7, with TRBD2 identical over 7 bases. This CDR3 is built from 13 residues. Germline CDR1 MDHEN, CDR2 SYDVKM. V dropped 5 bases and J dropped 5; count of bases not matched to a gene: 6. CDR3 sequence: CASSSGIVNEQYF. The CDR3 nucleotides read TGTGCCAGCAGTAGCGGGATTGTCAACGAGCAGTACTTC.

The chain employs TRBV19 and TRBJ2-7; D possibly corresponds to TRBD1 (5 bases). In germline, CDR1 is LNHDA, CDR2 SQIVND (reference sequence). The length of the CDR3 is 14 residues. V was clipped by 7 bases and J by 2 bases, with 15 bases between them. The CDR3 loop reads CASTTTAGTYEQYF. CDR3 DNA sequence: TGTGCCAGTACCACAACCGCAGGGACCTACGAGCAGTACTTC.

Concerning this clone itself: One junction end disagrees with the germline gene, perhaps due to a read error. This chain joins TRBV7-7 and TRBJ2-3; 10 bases align to TRBD2. Germline values: CDR1 SSHAT, CDR2 FNYEAQ (reference sequence). The CDR3 is 14 residues long. The chain's CDR3 is CASSLAGGLDTQYF. The CDR3 DNA reads as TGTGCCAGCAGTTTAGCGGGGGGACTAGATACGCAGTATTTT.

In the case of this clone: The junction differs from germline at one of its ends, possibly a read error. The chain links TRBV29-1 to TRBJ2-1; 7 nucleotides agree with TRBD1. Per germline, CDR1 SQVTM and CDR2 ANQGSEA. The CDR3 runs to 17 residues. The CDR3 coding sequence is TGCAGCGTTCAAGAATACACCGGGACAGCTTCCTACAATGAGCAGTTCTTC. It is translated as CSVQEYTGTASYNEQFF.